This is a list of T cell receptor beta chains from one sample in a study of blood T cell repertoires in COVID-19. Clones were read by immunoSEQ multiplex PCR, and TCRdb kept only the in-frame ones, dropping some. The sample has hundreds of thousands of clones, about 85% seen once. Sequencing used peripheral blood. These receptors were obtained from a man between 18 and 29 years old with active or convalescent COVID-19. Both conserved end residues are part of each CDR3. A D gene is named only where the DNA matches it firmly. Only some rows state a clone size, as once, few, many or a class for expanded clones.

v_call	clone_size	cdr3_length	j_call	d_call	cdr3_nt	cdr3_aa
TRBV7-2	.	18	TRBJ2-7	TRBD2	TGTGCCAGCAGACATACCGGACTAGCGGGAGGGAAGTCCTACGAGCAGTACTTC	CASRHTGLAGGKSYEQYF
TRBV24-1	few	12	TRBJ1-1	.	TGTGCCACCAGTGATTTTTGGGGGGGAGCTTTCTTT	CATSDFWGGAFF
TRBV5-1	once	15	TRBJ1-2	.	TGCGCCAGCAGCTTGGGGGGGACTAAAAACTATGGCTACACCTTC	CASSLGGTKNYGYTF
TRBV13	.	14	TRBJ2-3	TRBD1	TGTGCCAGCAGCCGTGGACAGGGGGCGGATACGCAGTATTTT	CASSRGQGADTQYF
TRBV9	.	14	TRBJ1-1	.	TGTGCCAGCAGCGTGCAGGGGTCGAACACTGAAGCTTTCTTT	CASSVQGSNTEAFF
TRBV29-1	.	13	TRBJ2-1	.	TGCAGCGTTCGCCCAAACACCTACAATGAGCAGTTCTTC	CSVRPNTYNEQFF
TRBV29-1	.	12	TRBJ2-3	.	TGCAGCACAAGGGGCAGGGCAGATACGCAGTATTTT	CSTRGRADTQYF
TRBV7-9	.	13	TRBJ1-6	.	TGTGCCAGCAGCTCTGAGGGCTATTCACCCCTCCACTTT	CASSSEGYSPLHF
TRBV7-3	few	16	TRBJ2-7	TRBD2	TGTGCCAGCAGCTTAAGTGGCACAGCGGGAACCTACGAGCAGTACTTC	CASSLSGTAGTYEQYF
TRBV19	.	13	TRBJ2-2	.	TGTGCCAGTAGTCCGACGGGTACCGGGGAGCTGTTTTTT	CASSPTGTGELFF
TRBV12-3/TRBV12-4	.	12	TRBJ1-1	.	TGTGCCAGCAGTTTCTCTATACCTGAAGCTTTCTTT	CASSFSIPEAFF
TRBV9	.	16	TRBJ2-7	.	TGTGCCAGCAGCCCGAGAACCAAGCCCCAACCTTACGAGCAGTACTTC	CASSPRTKPQPYEQYF
TRBV5-1	.	12	TRBJ2-1	.	TGCGCCAGCAGGAGTAGCACCAATGAGCAGTTCTTC	CASRSSTNEQFF
TRBV21-1	.	14	TRBJ2-6	.	TGTGCCAGCAGCCCGGGCTCTGGGGCCAACGTCCTGACTTTC	CASSPGSGANVLTF